These 8 T cell receptor beta chains were sequenced from one sample in a study of blood T cell repertoires in COVID-19. Libraries were prepared by immunoSEQ multiplex PCR; TCRdb keeps only in-frame clonotypes and omits some of them. Of under 15,000 clones in the sample, 70% to 85% were seen once. The sequenced sample consisted of peripheral blood. These receptors all come from a human donor in a cohort sampled during active COVID-19.

The chain couples TRBV5-4 to TRBJ2-5, with no clear D. Germline values: CDR1 SGHNT, CDR2 YYREEE (reference sequence). Trimming pared 2 bases from V and 2 bases from J, leaving 7 bases between. The CDR3 runs 13 residues. The CDR3 sequence is CASSLARQETQYF. The CDR3 nucleotides read TGTGCCAGCAGCTTAGCCAGGCAAGAGACCCAGTACTTC.

The genes are TRBV11-1 and TRBJ2-7; TRBD1 is a possible D gene (6 bases). CDR3 length: 14 residues. V lost 5 bases to trimming and J lost 3 bases, with 14 bases between them. The V gene's germline CDR1 is SGHAT and CDR2 FQDESV (reference sequence). CDR3 residues: CASSLATGIYEQYF. CDR3 sequence (DNA): TGTGCCAGCAGCCTGGCGACAGGTATCTACGAGCAGTACTTC.

The rearrangement uses TRBV30 and TRBJ1-1; a weak D match, TRBD1 (6 bases). The germline V gene has CDR1 GTSNPN and CDR2 SVGIG (reference sequence). With 3 bases removed from V and 4 bases from J, the gap between germline ends came to 12 bases. The CDR3 sequence is 13 residues long. The CDR3 region has the DNA TGTGCCTGGAGATCAGGGGAGTTCACTGAAGCTTTCTTT. It specifies CAWRSGEFTEAFF.

The rearrangement joins TRBV5-1 to TRBJ1-1; D is unclear. Germline CDR1 is SGHRS and CDR2 is YFSETQ. Trimming cost V 3 bases and J 4 bases, with 19 bases left between them. The CDR3 has 16 amino acids. The CDR3 region has the DNA TGCGCCAGCAGCTCGTACGTCCGACATATCCCCACTGAAGCTTTCTTT. The encoded protein is CASSSYVRHIPTEAFF.

V gene TRBV7-9 combines with J gene TRBJ1-1; TRBD1 aligns across 7 bases. This CDR3 contains 14 residues. V shed 1 base and J 7 bases; nucleotides not matched to a gene: 6. Germline CDR1 SEHNR, CDR2 FQNEAQ (reference sequence). CDR3 sequence (DNA): TGTGCCAGCAGCTTAGGACAGGGACGGGGTGAAGCTTTCTTT. This encodes CASSLGQGRGEAFF.

This clone came up a few times. The CDR3 region has the DNA TGTGCCAGCAGCGTAGAGGGAGGAAAACTGTTTTTT. Translation gives CASSVEGGKLFF. The chain has TRBV9 and TRBJ1-4; D remains unclear. The CDR3 runs 12 residues. Germline CDR1 is SGDLS and CDR2 is YYNGEE. V lost 0 bases and J lost 10, with 7 bases in between.

In this sample, this clone turned up once. This chain joins TRBV3-1 (or the pseudogene TRBV3-2) and TRBJ1-2; a weak D match, TRBD1 (5 bases). The V gene lost 4 bases and the J gene lost 4 bases, with 16 bases spanning the gap. The CDR3 runs to 15 residues. The V gene's germline CDR1 is LGHDT and CDR2 YNNKEL (reference sequence). CDR3 in DNA: TGTGCCAGCAGCCGTCGGGCAGGGAAGGGCTATGGCTACACCTTC. Its protein product is CASSRRAGKGYGYTF.

The chain links TRBV4-1 to TRBJ1-6, with a weak D call TRBD1 (6 bases). V lost 6 bases and J 0 bases, leaving 12 bases between the germline ends. The length of the CDR3 is 16 residues. Germline CDR1 is MGHRA and CDR2 is YSYEKL. As DNA, the CDR3 is TGCGCCAGCAGGCCAGGGGCGAGCTCCTATAATTCACCCCTCCACTTT. Protein product: CASRPGASSYNSPLHF.